Below are 26 T cell receptor beta chains sequenced from a single sample in a study of cytomegalovirus exposure and HLA in healthy donors. The PCR employed 60 Vbeta primers together with 13 Jbeta primers. Sequenced by immunoSEQ multiplex PCR; TCRdb stores in-frame clones only, minus some. The sample consists of roughly 180,000 clones, around 80% of them appearing once. The sequenced sample consisted of PBMCs. Every receptor here comes from a young woman in good health and CMV-seronegative.

The J gene is TRBJ2-1, the V gene TRBV7-8; TRBD2 might be the D (6 bases). CDR1 is SGHVS and CDR2 is FQNEAQ in the germline V gene. This CDR3 comprises 16 residues. The V gene lost 4 bases and the J gene lost 10 bases, with 23 bases spanning the gap. DNA of the CDR3: TGTGCCAGCAGCTACGACTCGGGACTGGTTGAGAGGGAGCAGTTCTTC. This codes for CASSYDSGLVEREQFF.

V is TRBV4-1 and J is TRBJ1-1; D is unresolved. Trimming stripped 0 bases from V and 5 bases from J, with 7 bases between. CDR1 and CDR2 (germline): MGHRA, YSYEKL. The length of the CDR3 is 13 residues. CDR3 residues: CASSQDRGTEAFF. The CDR3 region has the DNA TGCGCCAGCAGCCAAGATCGAGGAACTGAAGCTTTCTTT.

In DNA, the CDR3 is TGTGCCAGCAGCCGTACAGGGGGCGGCGAGCAGTACTTC. Encoded protein: CASSRTGGGEQYF. The chain has TRBV7-6 and TRBJ2-7, with 9 bases identical to TRBD1. Germline CDR1 is SGHVS and CDR2 is FNYEAQ. The J segment lost 6 bases and the V segment lost 5 bases, leaving 5 bases of the junction unmatched. The CDR3 runs 13 residues.

V usage is TRBV7-9 and J usage is TRBJ1-1, with a weak D call TRBD1 (6 bases). The CDR3 spans 14 residues. Germline CDR1 reads SEHNR; CDR2 reads FQNEAQ (reference sequence). V dropped 0 bases and J dropped 2 bases, with 7 bases sitting between them. The CDR3: CASSLAGANTEAFF. DNA for the CDR3: TGTGCCAGCAGCTTAGCGGGGGCTAACACTGAAGCTTTCTTT.

The chain combines TRBV7-2 with TRBJ2-2, with D perhaps TRBD2 (5 bases). In germline, CDR1 is SGHTA, CDR2 FQGNSA. The V gene lost 5 bases and the J gene lost 4 bases, with 14 bases spanning the gap. CDR3 length: 15 amino acids. The CDR3 DNA sequence: TGTGCCAGCAGCACCGAGAGGGCGAGCACCGGGGAGCTGTTTTTT. Protein: CASSTERASTGELFF.

This chain uses TRBV4-1 with TRBJ1-5; D unclear. CDR3 length equals 14 residues. Trimming removed 2 bases from V and 2 bases from J, with 7 bases in between. Germline V gene data show CDR1 as MGHRA and CDR2 as YSYEKL. CDR3 nucleotides: TGCGCCAGCAGCCAAATGGGAGGCAATCAGCCCCAGCATTTT. This translates into CASSQMGGNQPQHF.

This clone has just a few counts. The chain carries TRBV11-2 and TRBJ1-1, with no clear D. The CDR3 extends over 15 amino acids. Germline V gene sequence: CDR1 SGHAT, CDR2 FQNNGV. Trimming removed 1 base from V and 2 bases from J, with 11 bases in between. CDR3 DNA sequence: TGTGCCAGCAGCTTAGCTGGCCAGTTTAACACTGAAGCTTTCTTT. This gives the protein CASSLAGQFNTEAFF.

This clone was observed a handful of times. The gene calls are TRBV6-4 and TRBJ2-3, with D tentatively TRBD2 (5 bases). CDR3 size: 15 residues. The ends were cut back, 2 bases at V and 0 bases at J, with 9 bases in the middle. Germline-derived CDR1 and CDR2 are MRHNA and SNTAGT. The CDR3 DNA reads TGTGCCAGCAGTGACGGGAGTACGAGCACAGATACGCAGTATTTT. Translated, it gives CASSDGSTSTDTQYF.

The rearrangement uses TRBV5-4 and TRBJ2-5; tentatively, D is TRBD1 (6 bases). Germline CDR1 is SGHNT and CDR2 is YYREEE (reference sequence). Trimming cost V 4 bases and J 4 bases, with 14 bases left between them. The CDR3 length is 14 residues. CDR3 loop: CASSLRTVTETQYF. For the CDR3, the DNA is TGTGCCAGCAGCCTGAGGACAGTGACAGAGACCCAGTACTTC.

This clone has only a few counts. CDR3: CASSQDMRASYNEQFF. DNA for the CDR3: TGCGCCAGCAGCCAAGATATGCGGGCCTCCTACAATGAGCAGTTCTTC. The rearrangement uses TRBV4-1 and TRBJ2-1; a possible D gene is TRBD2 (5 bases). This CDR3 contains 16 residues. Germline loops: CDR1 MGHRA, CDR2 YSYEKL. The V end lost 0 bases, the J end lost 0 bases, and 9 bases lay between the germline ends.

This CDR3 reads CASSWDRDATNEKLFF. CDR3 nucleotide sequence: TGTGCCAGCAGCTGGGACAGGGATGCAACTAATGAAAAACTGTTTTTT. This sequence joins TRBV5-4 and TRBJ1-4; TRBD1 matches 9 bases. V was clipped by 3 bases and J by 0 bases; unmatched bases: 3. The CDR3 is 16 amino acids. Per the germline V gene, CDR1 is SGHNT and CDR2 is YYREEE (reference sequence).

V gene TRBV28 combines with J gene TRBJ2-5, with TRBD1 identical over 9 bases. The CDR3 loop spans 15 amino acids. CDR1 and CDR2 (germline): MDHEN, SYDVKM. With V trimmed by 4 bases and J by 6 bases, 9 bases remained unmatched. The CDR3 bases are TGTGCCAGCAGTTCTCCCTCGGGACAGGGCAAGACCCAGTACTTC. Protein product: CASSSPSGQGKTQYF. The full variable domain, with the rest looked up from reference TRBV28 and TRBJ2-5, is DVKVTQSSRYLVKRTGEKVFLECVQDMDHENMFWYRQDPGLGLRLIYFSYDVKMKEKGDIPEGYSVSREKKERFSLILESASTNQTSMYLCASSSPSGQGKTQYFGPGTRLLVL.

The rearrangement uses TRBV13 and TRBJ1-6; a weak D match, TRBD1 (5 bases). Trimming cost V 2 bases and J 9 bases, with 11 bases left between them. The CDR3 is 14 amino acids. Germline V gene sequence: CDR1 PRHDT, CDR2 FYEKMQ (reference sequence). CDR3 amino acids: CASSLSGASSPLHF. CDR3 sequence (DNA): TGTGCCAGCAGCTTAAGCGGGGCAAGTTCACCCCTCCACTTT.

This clone has only one observation. The V and J genes are TRBV5-8 and TRBJ1-2; D remains ambiguous. The CDR3 has 12 residues. Germline V gene data show CDR1 as SGHTS and CDR2 as YDEGEE. The germline V and J ends were trimmed by 0 bases and 8 bases, with 8 bases remaining between them. CDR3 amino acids: CASSLVVRGYTF. The DNA of the CDR3 is TGTGCCAGCAGCTTGGTGGTGCGCGGCTACACCTTC.

The chain joins TRBV19 to TRBJ2-5, with a weak D call TRBD1 (5 bases). V was trimmed by 6 bases and J by 4 bases, leaving 15 bases between them. In germline, CDR1 is LNHDA, CDR2 SQIVND (reference sequence). CDR3 length: 14 amino acids. CDR3 DNA sequence: TGTGCCAGTAGCGCAGGGTATCTGCTAGAGACCCAGTACTTC. This codes for CASSAGYLLETQYF. The full variable domain, its missing parts supplied by reference TRBV19 and TRBJ2-5, is DGGITQSPKYLFRKEGQNVTLSCEQNLNHDAMYWYRQDPGQGLRLIYYSQIVNDFQKGDIAEGYSVSREKKESFPLTVTSAQKNPTAFYLCASSAGYLLETQYFGPGTRLLVL.

This clone was picked up a small number of times. The chain combines TRBV2 with TRBJ2-2, with TRBD2 as a possible D gene (5 bases). The germline V and J ends were trimmed by 2 bases and 7 bases, with 8 bases remaining between them. This CDR3 comprises 13 residues. The germline V gene encodes CDR1 SNHLY and CDR2 FYNNEI. DNA of the CDR3: TGTGCCAGCAGTGAACGGGGATACGGGGAGCTGTTTTTT. It yields the protein CASSERGYGELFF.

The chain uses TRBV5-6 and TRBJ2-7; possible D gene TRBD2, 7 bases. V was pared by 0 bases and J by 3 bases, with 13 bases between. Germline lookup yields CDR1 SGHDT and CDR2 YYEEEE. The length of the CDR3 is 15 residues. The DNA of the CDR3 is TGTGCCAGCAGCTTGGTGGGGGGGCTCATCTACGAGCAGTACTTC. Translated: CASSLVGGLIYEQYF.

The chain has TRBV7-8 and TRBJ2-3; D is undetermined. Germline V gives CDR1 SGHVS, CDR2 FQNEAQ. CDR3 length: 12 amino acids. Trimming stripped 5 bases from V and 1 base from J, with 4 bases between. This CDR3 reads CASSPGTDTQYF. The CDR3 DNA reads TGTGCCAGCAGCCCCGGCACAGATACGCAGTATTTT.

The chain recombines TRBV7-6 with TRBJ2-5; TRBD1 matches 7 bases. The V and J ends lost 5 bases and 0 bases, in that order; junction bases with no gene match: 6. The CDR3 is made up of 15 amino acids. Germline CDR1 SGHVS, CDR2 FNYEAQ. The CDR3 reads CASSADRLYQETQYF. CDR3 bases: TGTGCCAGCAGCGCGGACAGGTTGTACCAAGAGACCCAGTACTTC.

This clone came up a few times. The rearrangement uses TRBV18 and TRBJ1-4; D may be TRBD1 (5 bases). V lost 2 bases, J lost 8 bases, and 12 bases lay in between. Germline CDR1 is KGHSH and CDR2 is LQKENI. The CDR3 is 14 amino acids. The CDR3 nucleotides read TGTGCCAGCTCACCAAGGAGGGGCGAAGAAAAACTGTTTTTT. It is translated as CASSPRRGEEKLFF.

The chain couples TRBV7-2 to TRBJ1-1, with a tentative D call TRBD1 (5 bases). This CDR3 contains 17 residues. Trimming cost V 1 base and J 0 bases, with 15 bases left between them. Germline lookup yields CDR1 SGHTA and CDR2 FQGNSA. The CDR3 coding sequence is TGTGCCAGCAGCTTAGGTAGGGCGGGGGACCTGAACACTGAAGCTTTCTTT. Translation: CASSLGRAGDLNTEAFF.

The chain recombines TRBV5-4 with TRBJ1-4; D may be TRBD1 (6 bases). V shed 4 bases and J shed 8 bases, with 9 bases lying between them. The CDR3 runs to 12 residues. Germline V gives CDR1 SGHNT, CDR2 YYREEE (reference sequence). The CDR3 spells CASSGRGEKLFF. The CDR3 coding sequence is TGTGCCAGCAGCGGCAGGGGCGAAAAACTGTTTTTT.

The chain is built from TRBV5-1 and TRBJ2-7, with 7 nucleotides matching TRBD1. The length of the CDR3 is 13 residues. CDR1 is SGHRS, CDR2 YFSETQ, per germline. The V and J ends lost 7 bases and 0 bases, in that order; junction bases with no gene match: 4. DNA of the CDR3: TGCGCCAGCCGTGGGACAGCCTCCTACGAGCAGTACTTC. This translates into CASRGTASYEQYF.

V and J are TRBV4-1 and TRBJ2-1, with D tentatively TRBD2 (5 bases). Germline CDR1 reads MGHRA; CDR2 reads YSYEKL. This CDR3 region has 16 residues. V lost 1 base, J lost 0 bases, and 10 bases lay in between. The CDR3 DNA reads TGCGCCAGCAGCCAAGTTGGGGAGCTCTCCTACAATGAGCAGTTCTTC. It is translated as CASSQVGELSYNEQFF.

The CDR3 here is CASSLVAGVSYEQYF. The CDR3 DNA is TGTGCCAGCAGCTTAGTGGCCGGGGTCTCCTACGAGCAGTACTTC. The rearrangement links TRBV7-2 to TRBJ2-7; a possible D gene is TRBD2 (5 bases). The CDR3 has 15 amino acids. Per the germline V gene, CDR1 is SGHTA and CDR2 is FQGNSA. The ends were cut back, 1 base at V and 0 bases at J, with 10 bases in the middle. The full variable domain, its missing parts supplied by reference TRBV7-2 and TRBJ2-7, is GAGVSQSPSNKVTEKGKDVELRCDPISGHTALYWYRQSLGQGLEFLIYFQGNSAPDKSGLPSDRFSAERTGGSVSTLTIQRTQQEDSAVYLCASSLVAGVSYEQYFGPGTRLTVT.

The CDR3, as DNA: TGTGCTAGTGGTTTGGTAAGCCCAGGGTTAGCGGGAACGTCTCTTGAAGAGACCCAGTACTTC. It encodes CASGLVSPGLAGTSLEETQYF. The V call is TRBV12-5, the J call TRBJ2-5; 8 bases line up with TRBD2. Germline trimming cut 0 bases from V and 3 bases from J; bases unmatched to any gene: 21. Germline assignment: CDR1 LGHNT and CDR2 FRNRAP. The CDR3 is 21 residues long.